The clone carrying this T cell receptor beta chain appeared a few times. Its matching antigen is unknown. These data come from a study of CD8+ T cells in alopecia areata. At the level of the study: Oral tofacitinib (5 to 10 mg twice daily) was administered to treated patients. Overall study results and limits: In scalp samples, resident alphabeta T cells of normal skin are also sequenced. The study found higher clonality in lesional than normal scalp, especially in alopecia totalis/universalis.

RNA, once extracted, was reverse transcribed into cDNA for use as the sequencing template. Assay: immunoSEQ multiplex PCR; the TCRdb copy retains only in-frame clones and omits some. The table includes just over 150,000 clones, less than 65% detected once. There are 10 residues in the CDR3. V was trimmed by 6 bases and J by 2 bases, leaving 1 base between them. Germline CDR1 is MGHDK and CDR2 is SYGVNS. PBMCs yielded sorted CD4+ and CD8+ T cells. The sample consisted of CD8+ T cells sorted from blood, taken at week 0. This TCR was sampled from a human donor with alopecia areata. The chain joins TRBV25-1 to TRBJ2-5, with no clear D. CDR3 in DNA: TGTGCCAGCAGACAAGAGACCCAGTACTTC. This codes for CASRQETQYF.